This T cell receptor beta chain was found in a study of blood T cells in healthy people across ages (dated by TCRdb to between 2014 and 2017). Turning to the overall study: Template switching captured roughly one uniquely barcoded TCR beta cDNA molecule per two T cells in model experiments. The study measured age-related changes in TCR beta repertoire diversity using deep sequencing normalized with unique cDNA molecular identifiers. The donors were split into four age groups: young (average 16 years), middle-aged (39), aged (more than 60) and long-lived (more than 80). To avoid experimental bias, donors of different ages were randomly spread across the sequencing lanes. Using the same blood draw, the study looked at two additional independent replicas of 1 million unique cDNA reads for two donors, one aged 18 to 30 and the other aged 80 or older.

To note about this clonotype: Its antigen specificity is not known. No much larger clonotype is one base removed from it; base qualities were not supplied.

The donors were roughly 40 Caucasian individuals from Russia, aged roughly 6 to 100 years, who were systemically healthy. Around 9.8 milliliters of peripheral blood were collected from each donor into EDTA-treated Vacutainer tubes. Ficoll-Paque density-gradient centrifugation was used to isolate PBMCs, with at least 6.5 million per sample. Total RNA was extracted from PBMCs with Trizol reagent, with at least 6 micrograms obtained per sample. The percentages of naive CD45RAhigh/CD27high T cells were determined by flow cytometry on a PBMC aliquot from every donor. The CDR3 holds 11 amino acids from the cysteine to the phenylalanine. Solely the CDR3 DNA is kept, with 33 bases framed from the first base. CDR1 and CDR2 are read off the germline V gene (reference sequence) as GTSNPN and SVGIG. V is reduced by 2 bases and J by 9 bases, leaving a spacing of 7 bases between them. The library was obtained by 5' RACE. The sequencer listed for this sample is Illumina HiSeq 2500. A second roughly 6 to 12 cycle PCR used a sample-barcoded 5' primer and a J-beta primer mix. A unique molecular identifier was introduced onto each TCR beta cDNA molecule by a template-switch 5' adaptor carrying 12 random nucleotides. Each sample yielded at least 2.5 million CDR3-containing paired-end reads. All of the RNA was converted into first-strand cDNA using the Mint cDNA synthesis kit, with a TRBC-specific oligonucleotide serving as the primer. All cDNA was treated with uracil-DNA glycosylase and then went through a first 18-cycle PCR with the universal primers M1SS and BC2_uni_R. As for the original processing: For normalization, 1 million high-quality reads, each with a distinct molecular identifier, were randomly selected from each sample. Instead of being binned into consensus sequences, reads that shared molecular identifiers were thrown out. MiTCR, run with a Q25 quality threshold and the strictest error-elimination algorithm, handled CDR3 identification, clonotype clustering and error correction. A nonparametric unseen species model using Euler transformation provided a lower-bound estimate of total TCR beta diversity. TCRdb reprocessing: public reads trimmed at Q25 with fastp, clones called with MiXCR, in-frame beta chains kept. Here each entry gathers all rows of one CDR3 protein and keeps the most common genes and DNA. These V and J calls originate from TCRdb's pipeline instead of the authors' own analysis. This sample has 600,000 to 850,000 distinct CDR3 sequences in its table, and roughly 47% of those were observed once. The top ten clones comprise under 25% of the sample.

Overall study results and their limits: Compared with the aged group, more naive CD4+ T cells, fewer expanded clones and increased TCR diversity were shown by the long-lived group, suggesting age selection. Since profiling was done on bulk unsorted PBMCs, naive and antigen-experienced compartments could not be conclusively compared. Observed TCR beta diversity per million T cells fell roughly linearly with age, and a significant reduction was already apparent by age around 40. There was a strong correlation between observed TCR beta diversity and the percentage of naive T cells measured by flow cytometry. The CMV infection status of donors was not known, potentially confounding age-related changes in expanded clonotypes. Estimates of total diversity based on one million sequenced T cells were considered lower bounds and underestimates.

What was sequenced was blood. Recombination joined TRBV30 with TRBJ1-4; the D gene cannot be named for sure. The TCR comes from a woman aged 60-75 years in good health. The CDR3 is CAWSNRKKLFF. The nucleotide sequence reads TGTGCCTGGAGTAATCGGAAAAAACTGTTTTTT.